A single sample is the source of the 7 T cell receptor beta chains below, sequenced in a study of T cell repertoires in cytomegalovirus infection. MiXCR was run by TCRdb on the reads, yielding one entry per CDR3 protein. The sample yields almost 550,000 distinct CDR3 sequences, more than 15% seen once. The source material was CD8+ T cells from PBMCs. Receptors were obtained from a human donor in good health (CMV status not recorded). Some clones in this sample may be carry-over from other donors' samples.

The sample holds many counts of this clonotype. The chain couples TRBV6-1 to TRBJ1-5; D uncertain. The CDR3 sequence is 14 residues long. Germline values: CDR1 MNHNS, CDR2 SASEGT. Trimming removed 1 base from V and 9 bases from J, with 13 bases in between. CDR3 loop: CASSEGPGVAPQHF. CDR3 bases: TGTGCCAGCAGTGAAGGTCCGGGTGTCGCGCCCCAGCATTTT.

This clonotype was recorded at least ten times. J is TRBJ2-3 and V is TRBV20-1, with D tentatively TRBD1 (5 bases). The V end was cut by 0 bases, the J end by 0 bases, with 13 bases between. The germline V gene has CDR1 DFQATT and CDR2 SNEGSKA (reference sequence). The CDR3 totals 16 residues. CDR3 sequence (DNA): TGCAGTGCTAGAGATGGTGACAGTTTCAGCACAGATACGCAGTATTTT. Encoded protein: CSARDGDSFSTDTQYF.

As for this clonotype: Since a much larger clone is just one base distant, this may be a read error. Without the conserved terminal phenylalanine or tryptophan, this CDR3 likely stems from a read error. The chain combines TRBV12-3 or TRBV12-4 with TRBJ2-1; the match to TRBD1 covers 7 bases. V lost 5 bases to trimming and J lost 6 bases; unmatched junction nucleotides: 7. This CDR3 spans 14 amino acids. The CDR3 nucleotides read TGTGCCAGCAGTCCAATGACAGGGAGCAATGAGCAGTTCTTA. Amino acids: CASSPMTGSNEQFL.

The chain recombines TRBV6-6 with TRBJ2-3; unclear D gene. Germline V gives CDR1 MNHNY, CDR2 SVGAGI (reference sequence). This CDR3 has 14 residues. V was cut by 4 bases and J by 2 bases, with 10 bases left in between. The CDR3 coding sequence is TGTGCCAGCAGTTTAACAGCCATCACAGATACGCAGTATTTT. Its protein is CASSLTAITDTQYF.

Here the CDR3 DNA reads TGTGCAAGCGACCTTAAGCGGTCGGCCCCGAACACTGAAGCTTTCTTT. Its translation is CASDLKRSAPNTEAFF. The gene calls are TRBV6-1 and TRBJ1-1; D unresolved. The germline V gene has CDR1 MNHNS and CDR2 SASEGT. The CDR3 sequence is 16 residues long.

Regarding this clonotype: The junction and the germline gene differ at one end; a read error may be behind it. This rearrangement joins TRBV5-3 to TRBJ1-2, with no clear D. TRBV5-3 is an ORF; its function is uncertain. The CDR3 sequence is 13 residues long. The CDR3 sequence is CASSSGLLNGYTF. The CDR3 DNA reads TGTGCCAGCAGCTCAGGACTGCTCAATGGCTACACCTTC.

This clonotype was picked up many times. The chain employs TRBV25-1 and TRBJ1-1; D is ambiguous. Germline loops: CDR1 MGHDK, CDR2 SYGVNS. V was cut by 10 bases and J by 2 bases, with 11 bases left in between. The CDR3 spans 12 residues. This CDR3 reads CATRGPNTEAFF. The CDR3 nucleotides are TGTGCCACCCGCGGGCCCAACACTGAAGCTTTCTTT. The complete variable domain, with remaining parts taken from reference TRBV25-1 and TRBJ1-1, reads EADIYQTPRYLVIGTGKKITLECSQTMGHDKMYWYQQDPGMELHLIHYSYGVNSTEKGDLSSESTVSRIRTEHFPLTLESARPSHTSQYLCATRGPNTEAFFGQGTRLTVV.